This T cell receptor beta chain was sequenced for a study of tumor-infiltrating lymphocytes in primary liver carcinoma. Unsorted bulk tissue, about 18-31 mg of it, served as the source for co-extraction of RNA and DNA. These patients lived with chronic HBV infection and had never been treated. Samples were taken from five separate regions of every tumor. All of the tumor samples contained over 80% viable tumor cells. General observations from the study: When set against blood, tumors had a significantly higher top-250-clone fraction (p = 0.039).

With regard to this clonotype: The antigen is not known. The junction does not match germline at one end; this may be a read error.

TCR beta cDNA came from roughly 550 ng total RNA, primed with a constant-region primer. Libraries for TCR beta were built through three nested multiplex PCR rounds, which together made up a slightly modified ARM-PCR procedure. Use of TRBV1-TRBV30 forward primers with a C-beta reverse primer characterized the first two PCR rounds, which lasted around 11 cycles each. MiXCR, run by TCRdb on the multiplex PCR reads, gives a single entry per CDR3 protein. The sample holds just under 45,000 distinct CDR3 sequences; 73% are singletons and the top ten take approximately 19%. This CDR3 spans 12 amino acids. Germline-derived CDR1 and CDR2 are SGHNT and YENEEA.

Sequenced sample: liver tumor tissue from sampling region 2. The subset is: tumor region T2, inferior pole. This sequence joins TRBV11-3 and TRBJ2-1; D gene uncertain. The clonotype was recovered from a man aged 40-55 years with primary liver carcinoma and hepatitis B virus infection. CDR3 amino acids: CANSLNADEQFF. The CDR3 DNA reads as TGTGCCAACAGCTTAAATGCCGATGAGCAGTTCTTT.